Listed here is a single TCR beta chain. Germline-derived CDR1 and CDR2 are GTSNPN and SVGIG (reference sequence). The CDR3 runs to 14 residues. The V end lost 8 bases, the J end lost 7 bases, and 21 bases lay between the germline ends. This entry belongs to a study of T cell changes during pregnancy in multiple sclerosis. Data came from immunoSEQ multiplex PCR; TCRdb stores just in-frame clones and leaves some out. The repertoire holds 40,000 to 50,000 clones, 94% seen once, with about 4.7% in the top ten. Sequenced material: CD8+ T cells from peripheral blood mononuclear cells, taken in the first trimester of pregnancy. The TCR comes from a female donor with multiple sclerosis, enrolled in a pregnancy study. J is TRBJ2-1 and V is TRBV30; TRBD2 might be the D (5 bases). CDR3 protein: CALVGLASRNEQFF. CDR3 nucleotide sequence: TGTGCCCTCGTCGGGCTAGCCTCTAGAAATGAGCAGTTCTTC.